Given below is one T cell receptor beta chain in context. Its antigen is not identified. The data originate from a study of cytomegalovirus exposure and HLA in healthy donors. Study-wide context: The 100 to 150 validation repertoires and the 650 to 850 first-cohort repertoires shared a platform, a later analysis reported. Regarding the study as a whole: Clusters of TCRs from the first cohort tended to co-occur in the approximately 130 validation repertoires (as a later analysis found). Researchers catalogued 164 TCR beta chains as cytomegalovirus-associated.

CDR1 is MRHNA and CDR2 is SNTAGT in the germline V gene. Trimming at V came to 6 bases and at J to 1 base, leaving 5 bases not matched to a gene. CDR3 length: 15 residues. Sequencing used immunoSEQ multiplex PCR; TCRdb keeps in-frame clones, though not all of them. The data show some 130,000 clones, approximately 84% seen once. The sequenced sample consisted of PBMCs. The chain uses TRBV6-4 and TRBJ2-2; 7 nucleotides line up with TRBD1. The source of this sequence is a man aged 25 to 40 in good health and CMV-seropositive. The CDR3 protein is CASRRDSLNTGELFF. The CDR3 coding sequence is TGTGCCAGCAGACGGGACAGTTTGAACACCGGGGAGCTGTTTTTT.